This record concerns one T cell receptor beta chain sequence. What it recognizes is unknown. These data belong to a study of T cell responses to AZD1222 COVID-19 vaccine. V shed 9 bases and J shed 6 bases, with 14 bases lying between them. This CDR3 has 13 amino acids. Germline assignment: CDR1 KGHDR and CDR2 SFDVKD. Points from the study as a whole: Just six AZD1222 recipients tested seropositive at baseline. Spike-specific TCRs gained breadth and depth after people received two AZD1222 doses. Spike was spanned by vaccine-associated CD4 TCRs, which were dominant at 160-218 and 743-854.

Researchers grouped second doses given at about 4 or about 12 weeks into one pool. Clones were read by immunoSEQ multiplex PCR, and TCRdb kept only the in-frame ones, dropping some. The data hold about 160,000 clones, with roughly 90% observed a single time. The chain combines TRBV24-1 with TRBJ1-5; D is perhaps TRBD1 (6 bases). This specimen was peripheral blood, taken 28 days after the second AZD1222 dose. This TCR derives from an adult who received the AZD1222 COVID-19 vaccine. The CDR3 is CATSQGLGQPQHF. CDR3 nucleotides: TGTGCCACCTCACAGGGATTGGGTCAGCCCCAGCATTTT.